The entry that follows covers one T cell receptor (beta chain) sequence. The data belong to a study of blood T cell repertoires in COVID-19. Study context: Samples representing acute and convalescent COVID-19 were sourced from the United States, Italy and Spain. From T cells, B-cell-depleted T cells, or PBMCs came the material, which was cDNA or gDNA.

In the authors' methods: Estimated nucleated cell counts came from reference gene primer amplification. Profiling relied on immunoSEQ multiplex PCR, and the TCRdb table lists in-frame clones only, not all of them. The V and J calls and clone size were taken over from that table, and D and trimming were inferred from the DNA. The sample has some 200,000 clones; 70% to 90% are singletons. Trimming left V 3 bases short and J 0 bases short, with 17 bases between. The CDR3 runs 18 residues. CDR1 SGHTA and CDR2 FQGNSA come from the germline V gene. The chain has TRBV7-2 and TRBJ2-2; tentative D call: TRBD1 (5 bases). Source material: peripheral blood. This clonotype was obtained from a man aged 50-60 years with acute or convalescent COVID-19. This CDR3 reads CASSFRDSLIANTGELFF. CDR3 coding DNA: TGTGCCAGCAGCTTCAGAGACAGCTTAATTGCGAACACCGGGGAGCTGTTTTTT.